This T cell receptor (beta chain) was documented in a study of response to subunit inactivated influenza vaccine. This clonotype was seen more than once but under ten times. The V and J ends lost 2 bases and 4 bases respectively, with 11 bases between them. CDR1 and CDR2 (germline): ENHRY, SYGVKD. The CDR3 contains 14 residues. TCRdb reprocessed the RT-PCR reads with MiXCR, giving one entry per CDR3 protein. The sample lists around 570,000 distinct CDR3 sequences; about 8% were seen once. Sequences were derived from PBMCs from blood, sampled about 24 months after vaccination. The receptor was isolated from a man aged 50 to 75 who received an inactivated influenza vaccine. The chain carries TRBV10-3 and TRBJ1-2, with D tentatively TRBD1 (6 bases). The CDR3: CAISEQGIGYGYTF. The CDR3 nucleotides read TGTGCCATCAGTGAGCAGGGGATCGGCTATGGCTACACCTTC.